One sample yielded the 9 T cell receptor beta chains listed below, sequenced in a study of T cell changes during pregnancy in multiple sclerosis. The repertoire was sequenced with immunoSEQ multiplex PCR; TCRdb's copy has only in-frame clones and lacks some. Among under 40,000 clones, 90% to 95% were seen once, and the ten largest hold around 8.8%. Sequenced material: CD8+ T cells from peripheral blood mononuclear cells, taken in the third trimester of pregnancy. These receptors were taken from a female donor with multiple sclerosis, enrolled in a pregnancy study.

This clone occurred once. The chain carries TRBV7-2 and TRBJ2-7; D perhaps matches TRBD2 (5 bases). The CDR3 loop spans 11 amino acids. Germline lookup yields CDR1 SGHTA and CDR2 FQGNSA. Trimming left V 5 bases short and J 12 bases short, with 14 bases between. The CDR3 region has the DNA TGTGCCAGCAGCAAAGGAGGTGTTTGGTACTTC. This translates into CASSKGGVWYF.

V is TRBV15 and J is TRBJ1-2, with 7 bases aligning to TRBD1. V gave up 4 bases and J gave up 6 bases; unmatched junction bases: 11. This CDR3 comprises 15 residues. CDR1 is LNHNV, CDR2 YYDKDF, per germline (reference sequence). DNA for the CDR3: TGTGCCACCAGCAAAGACAGGGAGGCGTCGGATGGCTACACCTTC. The encoded protein is CATSKDREASDGYTF.

The chain joins TRBV25-1 to TRBJ2-7; no clear D gene. Germline CDR1 is MGHDK and CDR2 is SYGVNS. The CDR3 length is 11 residues. Trimming shortened V by 6 bases and J by 3 bases, and 6 bases separated the two germline ends. CDR3 nucleotide sequence: TGTGCCAGCAGCAACAGCTACGAGCAGTACTTC. It specifies CASSNSYEQYF.

This chain links TRBV6-1 with TRBJ2-3; 8 bases align to TRBD2. The CDR3 extends over 16 amino acids. V was pared by 2 bases and J by 1 base, with 5 bases of the junction left unmatched. From germline, CDR1 is MNHNS and CDR2 SASEGT. Written as DNA, the CDR3 is TGTGCCAGCAGTGAATCCCCGGGGGGGGGCACAGATACGCAGTATTTT. As protein: CASSESPGGGTDTQYF.

The chain is built from TRBV2 and TRBJ2-2; maybe TRBD1 (6 bases). Germline lookup yields CDR1 SNHLY and CDR2 FYNNEI. CDR3 length equals 13 residues. Trimming pared 8 bases from V and 2 bases from J, leaving 9 bases between. The CDR3 DNA follows: TGTGCCAGCGTAGGGGGAAACACCGGGGAGCTGTTTTTT. It yields the protein CASVGGNTGELFF. The variable domain in full, completed from reference TRBV2 and TRBJ2-2, reads EPEVTQTPSHQVTQMGQEVILRCVPISNHLYFYWYRQILGQKVEFLVSFYNNEISEKSEIFDDQFSVERPDGSNFTLKIRSTKLEDSAMYFCASVGGNTGELFFGEGSRLTVL.

This chain joins TRBV10-3 and TRBJ2-1; 11 bases line up with TRBD2. The CDR3 runs 16 residues. V was pared by 8 bases and J by 4 bases, with 10 bases of the junction left unmatched. Germline V lookup: CDR1 ENHRY, CDR2 SYGVKD. The CDR3 bases are TGTGCCATCGGGCGTGTTAGCGGGGGGGGATACAATGAGCAGTTCTTC. Protein sequence: CAIGRVSGGGYNEQFF.

This chain uses TRBV5-6 with TRBJ2-2; D gene uncertain. Germline V gene sequence: CDR1 SGHDT, CDR2 YYEEEE. This CDR3 comprises 13 residues. The V end was cut by 3 bases, the J end by 5 bases, with 8 bases between. The CDR3, as DNA: TGTGCCAGCAGCTCTGACTTTACCGGGGAGCTGTTTTTT. Protein: CASSSDFTGELFF.

This rearrangement joins TRBV19 to TRBJ2-2, with D possibly being TRBD1 (6 bases). The CDR3 extends over 15 amino acids. Between the trimmed V and J ends, which lost 0 bases and 1 base, there was a span of 6 bases. From germline, CDR1 is LNHDA and CDR2 SQIVND (reference sequence). Here the CDR3 reads CASSIEGQNTGELFF. CDR3 DNA: TGTGCCAGTAGTATAGAGGGACAGAACACCGGGGAGCTGTTTTTT.

The CDR3 protein is CASSSLPGQGGNEQFF. CDR3 DNA: TGTGCCAGCAGCTCCCTCCCCGGACAGGGAGGGAATGAGCAGTTCTTC. This chain connects TRBV13 to TRBJ2-1, with D maybe TRBD1 (8 bases). Germline lookup yields CDR1 PRHDT and CDR2 FYEKMQ (reference sequence). V was cut by 4 bases and J by 7 bases, with 20 bases left in between. CDR3 length equals 16 residues.